This section outlines one TCR beta chain sequence together with its context. The sample comes from a study of OX40 agonist ivuxolimab in advanced cancers. At the level of the study: The study enrolled dose-escalation patients with hepatocellular carcinoma, melanoma, renal cell or head and neck cancer.

Sequencing used immunoSEQ multiplex PCR; TCRdb keeps in-frame clones, though not all of them. Found here are tens of thousands of clones, around 90% of them singletons; the top ten hold approximately 11%. CDR3 size: 14 residues. Germline values: CDR1 SNHLY, CDR2 FYNNEI. J was trimmed by 0 bases and V by 11 bases; bases with no gene match: 8. The chain has TRBV2 and TRBJ2-3; 7 bases align to TRBD2. The receptor was derived from an adult with an advanced solid tumor such as melanoma, head and neck, liver or kidney cancer. The sample consisted of CD4+ or CD8+ T cells sorted from blood, taken in a trial of the OX40 agonist ivuxolimab. The CDR3 is CAVQRDPSTDTQYF. Here the CDR3 DNA reads TGTGCCGTACAGCGGGACCCGAGCACAGATACGCAGTATTTT.